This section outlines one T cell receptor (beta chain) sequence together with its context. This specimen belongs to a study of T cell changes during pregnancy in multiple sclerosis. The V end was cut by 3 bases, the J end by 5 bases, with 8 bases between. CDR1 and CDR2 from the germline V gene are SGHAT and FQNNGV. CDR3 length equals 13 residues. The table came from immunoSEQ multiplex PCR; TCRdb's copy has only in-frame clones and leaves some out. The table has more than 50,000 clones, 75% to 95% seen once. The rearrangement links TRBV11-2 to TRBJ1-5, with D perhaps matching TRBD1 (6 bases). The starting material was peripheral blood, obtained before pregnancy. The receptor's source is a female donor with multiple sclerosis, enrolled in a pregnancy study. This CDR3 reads CASSLTGDQPQHF. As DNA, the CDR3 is TGTGCCAGCAGCTTGACAGGCGATCAGCCCCAGCATTTT.